A selection of T cell receptor beta chains follows, all from one sample in a study of T cell responses to AZD1222 COVID-19 vaccine. Assay used: immunoSEQ multiplex PCR; TCRdb lists only in-frame clones, some missing. Counted here are about 120,000 clones, over 75% occurring once; the ten biggest clones make up approximately 8.8%. Sample: peripheral blood, taken on day 0 of AZD1222 vaccination. The receptors stem from an adult in good health. Both conserved end residues are part of each CDR3. The order of the fields is D gene, clone size, V gene, J gene, CDR3 DNA, CDR3 protein. D genes are given only for firm matches. Some rows have no size entry. The others give once, few or many, or a class for an expanded clone.

NA	NA	TRBV6-4	TRBJ2-2	TGTGCCAGCAGTGCGTCCCCTGCCGATACCGGGGAGCTGTTTTTT	CASSASPADTGELFF
TRBD2	NA	TRBV15	TRBJ2-5	TGTGCCACCAGCAGAGTTATGGGGGGGCAAGAGACCCAGTACTTC	CATSRVMGGQETQYF
NA	NA	TRBV18	TRBJ2-5	TGTGCCAGCTCACCCAGAGGAGGAGAGACCCAGTACTTC	CASSPRGGETQYF
TRBD1	NA	TRBV27	TRBJ1-3	TGTGCCAGCAGCCGCTGGGCAGGGGGAACCTCTGGAAACACCATATATTTT	CASSRWAGGTSGNTIYF
TRBD2	once	TRBV3-1/TRBV3-2	TRBJ2-7	TGTGCCAGCAGCCAATTTGTACTGGGACTAGCGGGGGTAACGTACTTC	CASSQFVLGLAGVTYF
NA	once	TRBV30	TRBJ1-1	TGTGCCTGGACACTGAACACTGAAGCTTTCTTT	CAWTLNTEAFF
TRBD1	NA	TRBV5-6	TRBJ1-1	TGTGCCAGCAGCGACAGGGGGAGAGGCACTGAAGCTTTCTTT	CASSDRGRGTEAFF
NA	NA	TRBV19	TRBJ2-5	TGTGCCAGTAGTGTACTAGCCCGGGAGACCCAGTACTTC	CASSVLARETQYF
TRBD2	NA	TRBV14	TRBJ2-3	TGTGCCAGCAGCCAGCTAGCGGGGACAATCCCAGATACGCAGTATTTT	CASSQLAGTIPDTQYF
TRBD2	NA	TRBV7-3	TRBJ2-7	TGTGCCAGCAGCTCGCAGATGGGACTAGCGGGAGAACATAAGCAGTACTTC	CASSSQMGLAGEHKQYF
NA	NA	TRBV14	TRBJ1-1	TGTGCCAGCAGCCATCTACAGGGATGGACTGAAGCTTTCTTT	CASSHLQGWTEAFF
TRBD2	NA	TRBV7-2	TRBJ2-7	TGTGCCAGCAGCTTAGGACTAGCGGGGGCCTACGAGCAGTACTTC	CASSLGLAGAYEQYF
NA	NA	TRBV3-1/TRBV3-2	TRBJ2-3	TGTGCCAGCAGCCTACAACCCAGCACAGATACGCAGTATTTT	CASSLQPSTDTQYF
NA	NA	TRBV5-5	TRBJ1-2	TGTGCCAGCAGCTTGGGGTCAGATTATGGCTACACCTTC	CASSLGSDYGYTF
NA	NA	TRBV7-2	TRBJ2-7	TGTGCCAGCAGCTTAGCTAAACTCTACGAGCAGTACTTC	CASSLAKLYEQYF
TRBD2	NA	TRBV11-2	TRBJ2-5	TGTGCCAGCAGCTTAGCTCACGGGGTAGCGGGGTCCTACTTC	CASSLAHGVAGSYF
NA	NA	TRBV6-5	TRBJ1-5	TGTGCCAGCAGTTACGACGGAGATAGCAATCAGCCCCAGCATTTT	CASSYDGDSNQPQHF
NA	NA	TRBV30	TRBJ2-7	TGTGCCTGCGGCGAGCAGTACTTC	CACGEQYF